Listed here are 20 T cell receptor beta chains from one sample, sequenced in a study of cytotoxic CD8 clonotypes in ibrutinib-treated CLL. TCRdb's table, derived via immunoSEQ multiplex PCR, lists solely in-frame clones and lacks some. Of around 77,000 clones listed, about 84% are singletons. Sequencing used PBMCs, obtained at disease progression, from a patient treated with ibrutinib. These receptors were taken from a human donor with chronic lymphocytic leukemia.

V gene TRBV5-1 combines with J gene TRBJ2-7; D gene unclear. CDR1 and CDR2 from the germline V gene are SGHRS and YFSETQ. CDR3 size: 14 residues. Trimming stripped 4 bases from V and 2 bases from J, with 13 bases between. The CDR3 bases are TGCGCCAGCAGCCGGCTAGGGCAGACCTACGAGCAGTACTTC. Translated: CASSRLGQTYEQYF.

The J gene is TRBJ1-4, the V gene TRBV10-3, with a weak D call TRBD1 (6 bases). The CDR3 loop spans 14 amino acids. Germline assignment: CDR1 ENHRY and CDR2 SYGVKD. V dropped 11 bases and J dropped 0 bases, with 13 bases sitting between them. The CDR3 region is CAVRDTTTNEKLFF. The CDR3 DNA sequence: TGTGCCGTCCGGGACACAACAACTAATGAAAAACTGTTTTTT.

The chain links TRBV5-1 to TRBJ2-5; 7 bases agree with TRBD1. CDR3 size: 17 residues. Germline V gene sequence: CDR1 SGHRS, CDR2 YFSETQ. The J segment lost 5 bases and the V segment lost 0 bases, leaving 13 bases of the junction unmatched. CDR3 in DNA: TGCGCCAGCAGCTTGGACAGGGGTGGTCCTTGGGTGGAGACCCAGTACTTC. The encoded protein is CASSLDRGGPWVETQYF.

A few counts support this clone. The chain couples TRBV2 to TRBJ1-2; D is unclear. Trimming took off 2 bases at V and 8 bases at J, with 6 bases between the two ends. CDR3 length: 11 residues. The germline CDR1 and CDR2 sequences are SNHLY and FYNNEI. The CDR3 region has the DNA TGTGCCAGCAGTGAACGGTGGGGCTACACCTTC. Amino acids: CASSERWGYTF.

The CDR3 sequence: CASSQVGRGSQETQYF. The CDR3 DNA reads TGCGCCAGCAGCCAAGTCGGGCGGGGGTCTCAAGAGACCCAGTACTTC. The V and J genes are TRBV4-1 and TRBJ2-5; 7 positions agree with TRBD2. CDR1 and CDR2 from the germline V gene are MGHRA and YSYEKL. The CDR3 runs to 16 residues. J was trimmed by 2 bases and V by 1 base; bases with no gene match: 7.

This clone was recorded a few times. Germline is not matched at one junction end, which may reflect a read error. J is TRBJ1-1 and V is TRBV30; D might be TRBD1 (5 bases). In germline, CDR1 is GTSNPN, CDR2 SVGIG (reference sequence). The CDR3 runs to 12 residues. The CDR3 reads CAWSVDGTTWGF. The CDR3 coding sequence is TGTGCCTGGAGTGTAGATGGCACGACTTGGGGGTTT.

The gene calls are TRBV6-5 and TRBJ2-7; possibly TRBD2 for D (6 bases). Germline lookup yields CDR1 MNHEY and CDR2 SVGAGI. The V and J ends lost 4 bases and 2 bases respectively, with 18 bases between them. The CDR3 contains 16 residues. The CDR3 sequence is CASSSPHTGETYEQYF. CDR3 in DNA: TGTGCCAGCAGTTCCCCTCACACGGGGGAAACCTACGAGCAGTACTTC.

The chain has TRBV29-1 and TRBJ2-3, with 7 bases aligning to TRBD1. CDR3 length: 14 residues. V dropped 7 bases and J dropped 0; count of bases not matched to a gene: 7. From germline, CDR1 is SQVTM and CDR2 ANQGSEA. The CDR3 is CSAAGGISTDTQYF. The CDR3 DNA sequence: TGCAGCGCCGCAGGGGGTATCAGCACAGATACGCAGTATTTT.

Note on this clone: The conserved phenylalanine or tryptophan is not found at the CDR3 terminus, so this likely reflects a read error. It is unclear where the CDR3 begins or ends on the DNA, so no DNA is shown, and the CDR3 is as TCRdb lists it. This chain connects TRBV7-2 to TRBJ2-7. The CDR3 is 11 residues long, ends included. Looked up from germline, CDR1 is SGHTA and CDR2 is FQGNSA. The CDR3 here is CASSTWGLNGS.

The chain couples TRBV5-8 to TRBJ2-2, with a possible D match to TRBD2 (5 bases). CDR1 is SGHTS and CDR2 is YDEGEE in the germline V gene. V lost 4 bases, J lost 1 base, and 14 bases lay in between. The CDR3 runs to 16 residues. This CDR3 reads CASSTRAVENTGELFF. In nucleotides, the CDR3 is TGTGCCAGCAGCACGCGGGCGGTCGAGAACACCGGGGAGCTGTTTTTT.

J is TRBJ1-5 and V is TRBV5-1, with D perhaps TRBD1 (6 bases). The CDR3 loop spans 15 amino acids. The V and J ends lost 0 bases and 5 bases respectively, with 12 bases between them. CDR1 and CDR2 from the germline V gene are SGHRS and YFSETQ. This chain's CDR3 is CASSLEGGGHQPQHF. The CDR3, as DNA: TGCGCCAGCAGCTTGGAAGGCGGGGGGCATCAGCCCCAGCATTTT.

Only one count was recorded for this clone. The chain employs TRBV27 and TRBJ2-5; 12 bases are a match to TRBD2. CDR3 length: 17 amino acids. V shed 1 base, J shed 5 bases, and the junction held 8 bases outside the gene matches. CDR1 and CDR2 from the germline V gene are MNHEY and SMNVEV (reference sequence). CDR3 sequence: CASSLFSRLAGAETQYF. CDR3 in DNA: TGTGCCAGCAGTTTATTTTCGAGACTAGCGGGAGCGGAGACCCAGTACTTC.

The V and J genes are TRBV5-1 and TRBJ2-3; D not certain. The length of the CDR3 is 13 residues. Trimming cost V 6 bases and J 0 bases, with 8 bases left between them. The germline gives CDR1 SGHRS, CDR2 YFSETQ. The CDR3 region is CASNVHSTDTQYF. The CDR3 nucleotides are TGCGCCAGCAACGTTCACAGCACAGATACGCAGTATTTT.

V and J are TRBV14 and TRBJ1-6; TRBD1 is a possible D gene (5 bases). Germline assignment: CDR1 SGHDN and CDR2 FVKESK. CDR3 length equals 20 residues. V was clipped by 4 bases and J by 0 bases, with 22 bases between them. The CDR3 sequence: CASSLQVTTVYGSYNSPLHF. The CDR3 nucleotides are TGTGCCAGCAGCCTACAGGTAACTACGGTTTACGGCTCCTATAATTCACCCCTCCACTTT. Full variable domain (rest looked up from reference TRBV14 and TRBJ1-6): EAGVTQFPSHSVIEKGQTVTLRCDPISGHDNLYWYRRVMGKEIKFLLHFVKESKQDESGMPNNRFLAERTGGTYSTLKVQPAELEDSGVYFCASSLQVTTVYGSYNSPLHFGNGTRLTVT.

The chain carries TRBV10-3 and TRBJ2-3; D is perhaps TRBD2 (6 bases). The V and J ends lost 6 bases and 2 bases respectively, with 15 bases between them. Germline-derived CDR1 and CDR2 are ENHRY and SYGVKD. The CDR3 totals 15 residues. For the CDR3, the DNA is TGTGCCATCAGCATAAACGGACTACACACAGATACGCAGTATTTT. Translation gives CAISINGLHTDTQYF.

The rearrangement links TRBV9 to TRBJ2-1; 14 bases map to TRBD2. V lost 2 bases, J lost 7 bases, and 2 bases stayed unmatched. Germline CDR1 reads SGDLS; CDR2 reads YYNGEE. The CDR3 is 15 amino acids. The CDR3 sequence: CASSVTSGRANEQFF. Written as DNA, the CDR3 is TGTGCCAGCAGCGTGACTAGCGGGAGGGCGAATGAGCAGTTCTTC.

This chain joins TRBV28 and TRBJ1-3, with a possible D match to TRBD1 (5 bases). The V end lost 7 bases, the J end lost 1 base, and 11 bases lay between the germline ends. The CDR3 extends over 14 amino acids. The germline V gene encodes CDR1 MDHEN and CDR2 SYDVKM. As DNA, the CDR3 is TGTGCCAGCACCACGGGGGGATCTGGAAACACCATATATTTT. Translated, it gives CASTTGGSGNTIYF.

This clone is labeled as medium-sized. CDR3 region: CASSRTGGPYGYTF. The DNA for the CDR3 is TGTGCCAGTAGCCGCACCGGGGGCCCCTATGGCTACACCTTC. The genes are TRBV19 and TRBJ1-2; a weak D match, TRBD1 (6 bases). Germline V gene lookup returns CDR1 LNHDA and CDR2 SQIVND (reference sequence). The CDR3 loop spans 14 amino acids. V lost 6 bases to trimming and J lost 4 bases, with 15 bases between them.

The rearrangement uses TRBV5-1 and TRBJ2-2; a weak D match, TRBD2 (6 bases). The germline gives CDR1 SGHRS, CDR2 YFSETQ. The CDR3 has 14 amino acids. V was pared by 0 bases and J by 8 bases, with 11 bases between. CDR3 in amino acids: CASSLEGTSGELFF. The CDR3 nucleotides read TGCGCCAGCAGCTTGGAGGGGACTTCGGGGGAGCTGTTTTTT.

The gene calls are TRBV19 and TRBJ2-7, with TRBD2 identical over 9 bases. The CDR3 spans 16 residues. Germline V gene sequence: CDR1 LNHDA, CDR2 SQIVND (reference sequence). V lost 1 base to trimming and J lost 5 bases; unmatched junction nucleotides: 9. The CDR3 is CASSIGFAGGSHEQYF. The CDR3 DNA sequence: TGTGCCAGTAGTATAGGATTTGCGGGAGGGTCCCACGAGCAGTACTTC.